The 9 T cell receptor beta chains reported below all come from one sample, sequenced in a study of T cell repertoires in cytomegalovirus infection. TCRdb recomputed calls from the reads with MiXCR, one row per CDR3 protein. The sample holds around 800,000 distinct CDR3 sequences; approximately 32% are singletons and the top ten take under 15%. The antigens of these receptors remain unknown. The sample here was cultured CD8+ T cells from PBMCs, taken from culture after CMV antigen stimulation. The receptors were gathered from a human donor in good health (CMV status not recorded). Some clones in this sample may be carry-over from other donors' samples.

This clonotype was found many times. CDR3 loop: CASSQVAGVGQETQYF. The CDR3 DNA sequence: TGCGCCAGCAGCCAAGTGGCGGGGGTGGGTCAAGAGACCCAGTACTTC. The J gene is TRBJ2-5, the V gene TRBV4-1, with TRBD2 identical over 7 bases. The germline gives CDR1 MGHRA, CDR2 YSYEKL. V was clipped by 1 base and J by 2 bases; unmatched bases: 7. This CDR3 comprises 16 residues.

This clonotype occurred many times. The chain joins TRBV7-2 to TRBJ2-5, with D possibly being TRBD2 (5 bases). V shed 6 bases and J shed 4 bases, with 18 bases lying between them. This CDR3 is 15 amino acids long. CDR1 is SGHTA, CDR2 FQGNSA, per germline. The CDR3 nucleotides read TGTGCCAGCAGTCCTACTGTCGGGGTTGCAGAGACCCAGTACTTC. Its protein product is CASSPTVGVAETQYF.

The sample holds a few counts of this clonotype. The J gene is TRBJ2-1, the V gene TRBV10-2; D is possibly TRBD1 (6 bases). V dropped 8 bases and J dropped 5 bases, with 10 bases sitting between them. Germline CDR1 reads WSHSY; CDR2 reads SAAADI. The CDR3 covers 12 residues. The CDR3 nucleotides are TGCGCCAGCCTCAGGGGTAACAATGAGCAGTTCTTC. It is translated as CASLRGNNEQFF.

CDR3 bases: TGTGCCAGCAGTTACTCGATTACGGTAGGGAGCACAGATACGCAGTATTTT. Its protein product is CASSYSITVGSTDTQYF. The chain links TRBV6-2 or TRBV6-3 to TRBJ2-3; D is undetermined. Germline CDR1 reads MNHEY; CDR2 reads SVGEGT. This CDR3 region has 17 residues. Trimming took 0 bases from V and 0 from J, leaving 13 bases between them.

This clonotype was counted between two and nine times. The chain joins TRBV18 to TRBJ1-2, with a possible D match to TRBD1 (6 bases). The length of the CDR3 is 15 residues. Germline CDR1 is KGHSH and CDR2 is LQKENI. V dropped 2 bases and J dropped 4 bases, with 14 bases sitting between them. CDR3 region: CASSPWPGELYGYTF. For the CDR3, the DNA is TGTGCCAGCTCACCATGGCCAGGGGAGCTCTATGGCTACACCTTC. Full variable domain (outside the CDR3, taken from reference TRBV18 and TRBJ1-2): NAGVMQNPRHLVRRRGQEARLRCSPMKGHSHVYWYRQLPEEGLKFMVYLQKENIIDESGMPKERFSAEFPKEGPSILRIQQVVRGDSAAYFCASSPWPGELYGYTFGSGTRLTVV.

At least ten counts were recorded for this clonotype. The chain combines TRBV7-8 with TRBJ2-1, with D possibly TRBD2 on 6 matching bases. Per germline, CDR1 SGHVS and CDR2 FQNEAQ. V lost 4 bases and J lost 7, with 17 bases in between. The CDR3 sequence is 15 residues long. The CDR3 spells CASSSTGTPTNEQFF. The CDR3 coding sequence is TGTGCCAGCAGCTCTACCGGGACTCCGACTAATGAGCAGTTCTTC.

V usage is TRBV19 and J usage is TRBJ2-2; the match to TRBD1 covers 8 bases. CDR1 and CDR2 from the germline V gene are LNHDA and SQIVND (reference sequence). The V gene end was trimmed by 8 bases and the J gene end by 7 bases; junction bases not matched to a gene: 9. The CDR3 length is 14 residues. The CDR3 reads CASSDRGINGELFF. The CDR3 DNA follows: TGTGCCAGTTCAGACAGGGGTATTAACGGGGAGCTGTTTTTT.

This clonotype was counted ten times or more. A junction end diverges from the germline sequence, so it may reflect a read error. The J gene is TRBJ2-2, the V gene TRBV5-1; TRBD1 might be the D (6 bases). CDR1 is SGHRS and CDR2 is YFSETQ in the germline V gene. CDR3 size: 15 residues. CDR3 amino acids: CASSLEGANTGELFF. CDR3 coding DNA: TGTGCCAGCAGCTTAGAGGGGGCGAACACCGGGGAGCTGTTTTTT.

This clonotype was picked up one time. This sequence joins TRBV4-3 and TRBJ1-2; no firm D call. V lost 3 bases and J lost 2, with 13 bases in between. The CDR3 runs to 15 residues. Germline values: CDR1 LGHNA, CDR2 YSLEER. CDR3 region: CASSQRRTVNYGYTF. The DNA of the CDR3 is TGCGCCAGCAGCCAGAGAAGGACGGTAAACTATGGCTACACCTTC.